These T cell receptor beta chains were read from a single sample in a study of T cells in tuberculosis. Sequenced by immunoSEQ multiplex PCR; TCRdb stores in-frame clones only, minus some. The table shows tens of thousands of clones, with around 82% occurring only once. The specimen comprised PBMCs, sampled at tuberculosis diagnosis. These receptors came from an adult with tuberculosis. The CDR3 runs from the conserved cysteine through the conserved F or W. D genes are given only for firm matches. A row's size may be missing; if present it is once, few, many or a size class.

d_gene,j_gene,v_gene,abundance,CDR3aa,CDR3nt
NA,TRBJ1-5,TRBV2,NA,CASSDYRGQPQHF,TGTGCCAGCAGTGATTATAGGGGTCAGCCCCAGCATTTT
NA,TRBJ2-2,TRBV7-7,NA,CASSLGTPNTGELFF,TGTGCCAGCAGCTTAGGGACACCGAACACCGGGGAGCTGTTTTTT
NA,TRBJ1-1,TRBV5-5,NA,CASEGGNTEAFF,TGTGCCAGCGAAGGCGGGAACACTGAAGCTTTCTTT
NA,TRBJ2-3,TRBV7-7,NA,CASSLGSTDTQYF,TGTGCCAGCAGCCTCGGGAGCACAGATACGCAGTATTTT
TRBD2,TRBJ2-7,TRBV10-1,NA,CASSRTSGGSYEQYF,TGCGCCAGCAGCCGGACTAGTGGGGGGAGCTACGAGCAGTACTTC
TRBD2,TRBJ2-1,TRBV11-3,NA,CASSAGTSGYYNEQFF,TGTGCCAGCAGCGCGGGGACTAGCGGATACTACAATGAGCAGTTCTTC
TRBD1,TRBJ1-2,TRBV6-6,NA,CASTFSTQGAVYGYTF,TGTGCCAGCACCTTCTCAACACAGGGGGCGGTTTATGGCTACACCTTC
NA,TRBJ2-7,TRBV6-6,NA,CASSLTAGEQYF,TGTGCCAGCAGTCTTACTGCGGGCGAGCAGTACTTC
TRBD2,TRBJ2-7,TRBV7-3,NA,CASSAGGGWYEQYF,TGTGCCAGCAGCGCCGGCGGGGGGTGGTACGAGCAGTACTTC
NA,TRBJ2-2,TRBV6-5,NA,CASSYTEVSGELFF,TGTGCCAGCAGTTACACTGAGGTCAGCGGGGAGCTGTTTTTT
NA,TRBJ1-2,TRBV2,NA,CASNRRQRAANYGYTF,TGTGCCAGCAATAGGAGACAGCGAGCAGCTAACTATGGCTACACCTTC
TRBD2,TRBJ2-7,TRBV5-4,once,CASSWDRDYSYEQYF,TGTGCCAGCAGCTGGGACCGGGACTATAGCTACGAGCAGTACTTC